This T cell receptor beta chain was recorded in a study of T-cell memory formation after mild COVID-19. In the study overall: Clustering of TCRs was largely donor specific. Study-level findings and limits: Contracting clones, day 15 to 85, had balanced CD4/CD8, and later expanders favored CD4+.

In its sample, this clonotype was seen many times. Its target is unknown. V was cut by 3 bases and J by 5 bases, with 6 bases left in between. CDR1 SQVTM and CDR2 ANQGSEA come from the germline V gene. CDR3 length equals 11 residues. Each CDR3 protein gets one entry after TCRdb re-called the 5' RACE reads with MiXCR. The profile shows 400,000 to 500,000 distinct CDR3 sequences, roughly 20% of them singletons. The sequence derives from an adult woman who had mild COVID-19 (a few samples of this study predate the infection). Cell type and time point are not known. The chain has TRBV29-1 and TRBJ2-3; D is unresolved. The sequenced material came from PBMCs or a T cell subset sorted from them (not recorded which). This chain's CDR3 is CSVDWRDTQYF. The CDR3 DNA reads TGCAGCGTTGATTGGAGAGATACGCAGTATTTT.